This T cell receptor (beta chain) emerged from a study of patients and donors after allogeneic stem cell transplantation. In TCRdb, the RT-PCR reads were re-called with MiXCR into one record per CDR3 protein. The sample has approximately 410,000 distinct CDR3 sequences; roughly 17% are singletons. CDR3 size: 14 residues. J gave up 6 bases and V 4 bases, and 3 bases lay outside the gene matches. The germline CDR1 and CDR2 sequences are SGHRS and YFSETQ. The clonotype was recovered from a human donor who was either an allogeneic HSCT recipient or a stem cell or donor lymphocyte infusion donor (not recorded which). It is not recorded whose cells these are; they may come from a transplant donor. Material: blood, either unsorted or a sorted T cell fraction (not recorded which). The chain employs TRBV5-1 and TRBJ2-1, with 11 positions matching TRBD2. The CDR3 DNA follows: TGCGCCAGCAGCGAGGGGACTAGCGGCAATGAGCAGTTCTTC. Protein product: CASSEGTSGNEQFF.